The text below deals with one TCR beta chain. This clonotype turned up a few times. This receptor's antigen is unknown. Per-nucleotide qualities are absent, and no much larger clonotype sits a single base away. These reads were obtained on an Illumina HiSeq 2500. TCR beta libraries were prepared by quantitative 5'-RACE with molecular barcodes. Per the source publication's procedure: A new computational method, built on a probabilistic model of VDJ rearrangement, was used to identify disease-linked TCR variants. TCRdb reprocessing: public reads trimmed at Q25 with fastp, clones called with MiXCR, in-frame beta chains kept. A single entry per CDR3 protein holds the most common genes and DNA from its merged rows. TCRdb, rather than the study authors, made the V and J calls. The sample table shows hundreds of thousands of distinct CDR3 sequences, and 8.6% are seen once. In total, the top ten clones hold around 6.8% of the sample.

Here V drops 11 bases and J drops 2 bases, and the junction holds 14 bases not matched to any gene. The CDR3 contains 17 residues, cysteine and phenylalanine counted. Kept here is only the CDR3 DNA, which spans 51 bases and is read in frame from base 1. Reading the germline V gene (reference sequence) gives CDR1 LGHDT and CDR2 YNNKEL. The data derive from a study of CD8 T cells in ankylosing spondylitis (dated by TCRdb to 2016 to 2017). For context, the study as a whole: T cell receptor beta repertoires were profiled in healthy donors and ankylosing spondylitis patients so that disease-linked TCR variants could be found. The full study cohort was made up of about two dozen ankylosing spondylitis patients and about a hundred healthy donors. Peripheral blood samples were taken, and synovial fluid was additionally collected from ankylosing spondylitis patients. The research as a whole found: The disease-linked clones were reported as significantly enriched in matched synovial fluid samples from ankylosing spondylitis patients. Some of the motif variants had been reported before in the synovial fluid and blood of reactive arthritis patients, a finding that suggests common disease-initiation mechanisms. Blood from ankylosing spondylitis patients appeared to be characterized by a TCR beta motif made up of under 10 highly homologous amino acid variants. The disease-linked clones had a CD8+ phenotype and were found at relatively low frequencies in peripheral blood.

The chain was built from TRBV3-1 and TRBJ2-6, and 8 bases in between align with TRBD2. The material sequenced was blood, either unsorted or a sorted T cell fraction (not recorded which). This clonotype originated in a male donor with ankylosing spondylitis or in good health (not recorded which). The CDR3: CACTQDSGGAGANVLTF. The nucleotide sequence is TGTGCCTGCACCCAAGATTCGGGAGGGGCTGGGGCCAACGTCCTGACTTTC.